There are many counts of the clone carrying this T cell receptor beta chain. This entry is derived from a study of T cells in Graves' hyperthyroidism and ophthalmopathy. Reasons for excluding patients were uncontrolled infection, other autoimmune disease, pregnancy or lactation. On the basis of clinical symptoms, serum thyroxine and TRAb, thyroid ultrasound and orbital computed tomography, diagnoses were made. The CDR3 contains 14 residues. The ends were cut back, 4 bases at V and 1 base at J, with 8 bases in the middle. Germline CDR1 reads MNHEY; CDR2 reads SMNVEV (reference sequence). Regions amplified from RNA transcripts were the TCR beta CDR3 regions. Carried out on the TCR CDR3, a first-round RT-PCR used the HTBI primer set. MiXCR was run by TCRdb on the multiplex PCR reads, yielding one entry per CDR3 protein. The sample carries 550,000 to 700,000 distinct CDR3 sequences, roughly 50% recorded once.

The sequencing input was peripheral blood or thyroid tissue (not recorded which). The source of this sequence is an adult woman with Graves' disease, either hyperthyroidism or ophthalmopathy (not recorded which). The chain links TRBV27 to TRBJ1-5; D not certain. CDR3 in DNA: TGTGCCAGCAGTTCCCCGGAGAGCAATCAGCCCCAGCATTTT. This gives the protein CASSSPESNQPQHF.